The 7 T cell receptor beta chains below come from one sample, sequenced in a study of T cells in localized non-small cell lung cancer. Repertoires were generated with immunoSEQ multiplex PCR, while TCRdb's copy carries only in-frame clones and drops some. The sample shows 100,000 or so clones, about nine tenths of them seen only once. The sequences come from PBMCs, collected before any cancer treatment. Receptors were obtained from a woman aged 35 to 75 with stage II squamous cell lung carcinoma.

This clone was observed a few times. The chain is built from TRBV5-1 and TRBJ2-2; 10 nucleotides align to TRBD1. In germline, CDR1 is SGHRS, CDR2 YFSETQ. After removal of 5 bases from V and 3 bases from J, the junction contained 10 bases not matched to a gene. This CDR3 is built from 17 residues. This CDR3 is CASSYSGQGGYTGELFF. The CDR3 region has the DNA TGCGCCAGCAGTTATTCCGGACAGGGGGGCTACACCGGGGAGCTGTTTTTT.

The CDR3 DNA reads as TGTGCCAGCAGTGGGGCTAGCGTCAACTACGAGCAGTACTTC. Its protein is CASSGASVNYEQYF. The chain uses TRBV6-1 and TRBJ2-7, with a weak D call TRBD2 (6 bases). The CDR3 is 14 amino acids. Germline CDR1 MNHNS, CDR2 SASEGT. With 4 bases removed from V and 3 bases from J, the gap between germline ends came to 13 bases.

The gene calls are TRBV28 and TRBJ1-2; 8 nucleotides align to TRBD1. The germline V gene has CDR1 MDHEN and CDR2 SYDVKM. Trimming at V came to 2 bases and at J to 8 bases, leaving 7 bases not matched to a gene. CDR3 length equals 14 residues. In DNA form, the CDR3 reads TGTGCCAGCAGTTTACAGGGGGCCGAGGGCGGCTACACCTTC. Translated: CASSLQGAEGGYTF.

CDR3 sequence (DNA): TGTGCCAGCAGCGTAGGCCTCTCCGGGTACGAGCAGTACTTC. Its protein product is CASSVGLSGYEQYF. The rearrangement joins TRBV9 to TRBJ2-7; the D is unclear. The CDR3 loop spans 14 amino acids. V was cut by 0 bases and J by 4 bases, with 11 bases left in between. Germline CDR1 SGDLS, CDR2 YYNGEE. Full variable domain (missing parts from reference TRBV9 and TRBJ2-7): DSGVTQTPKHLITATGQRVTLRCSPRSGDLSVYWYQQSLDQGLQFLIQYYNGEERAKGNILERFSAQQFPDLHSELNLSSLELGDSALYFCASSVGLSGYEQYFGPGTRLTVT.

The chain joins TRBV29-1 to TRBJ2-1, with 8 bases matching TRBD1. Germline CDR1 is SQVTM and CDR2 is ANQGSEA. This CDR3 contains 15 residues. The V and J ends lost 7 bases and 6 bases, in that order; junction bases with no gene match: 14. The CDR3 DNA reads TGCAGCGCTACACCCGGACAGGGTCCGGGCAATGAGCAGTTCTTC. Translating it yields CSATPGQGPGNEQFF.

CDR3 region: CASSPPLMGYTF. Written as DNA, the CDR3 is TGTGCCAGCAGTCCCCCCCTTATGGGCTACACCTTC. The rearrangement uses TRBV28 and TRBJ1-2; D not resolved. The CDR3 spans 12 residues. Trimming pared 5 bases from V and 8 bases from J, leaving 12 bases between. CDR1 is MDHEN, CDR2 SYDVKM, per germline.

In its sample, this clone was seen a few times. The chain couples TRBV7-8 to TRBJ1-2, with D uncertain. The CDR3 has 13 amino acids. Looked up from germline, CDR1 is SGHVS and CDR2 is FQNEAQ. The V end lost 2 bases, the J end lost 4 bases, and 8 bases lay between the germline ends. The CDR3 reads CASSLLAGYGYTF. The CDR3 nucleotides are TGTGCCAGCAGCTTACTAGCGGGCTATGGCTACACCTTC.